The present entry profiles one T cell receptor beta chain with its context. The data stem from a study of blood T cell repertoires in COVID-19. Study at large: Sites across the United States, Italy and Spain contributed samples from acute and convalescent COVID-19.

Measured with immunoSEQ multiplex PCR; TCRdb has only the in-frame clones, and not every one. Of about 32,000 clones listed, approximately 86% are singletons. The CDR3 consists of 15 residues. J was trimmed by 12 bases and V by 1 base; bases with no gene match: 8. Germline assignment: CDR1 KGHDR and CDR2 SFDVKD. This clonotype was obtained from a woman older than 75 with active or convalescent COVID-19. The chain employs TRBV24-1 and TRBJ2-1; 10 bases map to TRBD1. The sequenced sample consisted of peripheral blood. In nucleotides, the CDR3 is TGTGCCACCAGTGATTTTCGGGACAGGGGTTATCGGCAGTTCTTC. Residues: CATSDFRDRGYRQFF.